This T cell receptor (beta chain) was identified in a study of a mutant IDH1 vaccine in newly diagnosed glioma. Across the whole study: Patients were pretreated with radiotherapy, temozolomide, or both, mostly both. General study results and limits: Variations in leading peripheral T cell clonotypes appeared to have no connection with pseudoprogression.

This CDR3 is built from 16 residues. The germline V gene has CDR1 SGHRS and CDR2 YFSETQ. Trimming removed 2 bases at V and 2 bases at J, with 15 bases between. Time point specified: week 23, last vaccination. Vaccination used 300 ug of mutant IDH1 20-mer peptide per dose, with topical imiquimod. Method: immunoSEQ multiplex PCR; TCRdb's copy keeps in-frame clones and lacks some. The sample yields 50,000 to 70,000 clones, 80% to 85% seen once. As regards this clone: Its antigen remains unidentified.

The source of this sequence is a woman aged 40 to 50 with glioma. Some clones in this sample may be carry-over from other donors' samples. The V and J genes are TRBV5-1 and TRBJ2-3; D is tentatively TRBD1 or TRBD2 (6 bases each). The sequencing here drew on PBMCs, taken from a glioma patient whose treatment included an IDH1 peptide vaccine. The DNA of the CDR3 is TGCGCCAGCAGCTTAGGAGGGGGAGATAACACAGATACGCAGTATTTT. Amino acid sequence: CASSLGGGDNTDTQYF. Using reference TRBV5-1 and TRBJ2-3 for the parts outside the CDR3, the full variable domain is KAGVTQTPRYLIKTRGQQVTLSCSPISGHRSVSWYQQTPGQGLQFLFEYFSETQRNKGNFPGRFSGRQFSNSRSEMNVSTLELGDSALYLCASSLGGGDNTDTQYFGPGTRLTVL.